These T cell receptor beta chains were read from a single sample in a study of T cells in localized non-small cell lung cancer. TCRdb's table, derived via immunoSEQ multiplex PCR, lists solely in-frame clones and lacks some. The sample holds about 70,000 clones; about 90% are singletons and the top ten take about a fifth. The sample here was peripheral blood, taken before any cancer treatment. These receptors all come from a male donor at least 60 years old with stage III squamous cell lung carcinoma. Each CDR3 is given with its conserved first and last residue. Each record gives: clone size, D gene, V gene, J gene, CDR3 DNA, CDR3 protein. D genes are given only for firm matches. Where a row states a size, it is once, few, many or the class of an expanded clone; other rows omit it.

size: -
D: -
V: TRBV4-3
J: TRBJ1-2
DNA: TGCGCCAGCAGCCAAGATGGCGTGGACTCCTATGGCTACACCTTC
CDR3: CASSQDGVDSYGYTF

size: -
D: TRBD2
V: TRBV5-6
J: TRBJ2-5
DNA: TGTGCCAGCAGCTCCTTTTCGGGGGGGACCGAGACCCAGTACTTC
CDR3: CASSSFSGGTETQYF

size: -
D: -
V: TRBV11-2
J: TRBJ1-1
DNA: TGTGCCAGCAGCCCTAAGGATAGAAGGACTGAAGCTTTCTTT
CDR3: CASSPKDRRTEAFF

size: few
D: -
V: TRBV9
J: TRBJ1-2
DNA: TGTGCCAGCAGCGTAATAGGTGAAGGGGGCTACACCTTC
CDR3: CASSVIGEGGYTF

size: -
D: -
V: TRBV25-1
J: TRBJ2-1
DNA: TGTGCCAGCAGCAATAGGAGGGAAGAGCAGTTCTTC
CDR3: CASSNRREEQFF

size: -
D: -
V: TRBV5-4
J: TRBJ1-2
DNA: TGTGCCAGCAGCTTGGGTAGCAACAGGGCGATCTATGGCTACACCTTC
CDR3: CASSLGSNRAIYGYTF

size: -
D: -
V: TRBV5-1
J: TRBJ2-2
DNA: TGCGCCAGCAGCTTATTCAGACAGGGAGGAGATGGGGAGCTGTTTTTT
CDR3: CASSLFRQGGDGELFF

size: few
D: TRBD1
V: TRBV7-9
J: TRBJ1-4
DNA: TGTGCCAGCAGCTCATTTCAGGGGGCAGGGGAAAAACTGTTTTTT
CDR3: CASSSFQGAGEKLFF

size: once
D: -
V: TRBV18
J: TRBJ2-7
DNA: TGTGCCAGCTCACTAACAGGGGAGGGCGAGCAGTACTTC
CDR3: CASSLTGEGEQYF

size: -
D: -
V: TRBV5-4
J: TRBJ2-5
DNA: TGTGCCAGCAGCTTGGGTCCCACTACACAAGAGACCCAGTACTTC
CDR3: CASSLGPTTQETQYF

size: -
D: TRBD2
V: TRBV7-2
J: TRBJ2-3
DNA: TGTGCCAGCAGCTTACAGCGGGGGACAGATACGCAGTATTTT
CDR3: CASSLQRGTDTQYF

size: -
D: -
V: TRBV5-1
J: TRBJ2-5
DNA: TGCGCCAGCGCAGAGAACCGTTTCCAAGAGACCCAGTACTTC
CDR3: CASAENRFQETQYF

size: few
D: -
V: TRBV12-5
J: TRBJ2-2
DNA: TGTGCTAGTAGGGGACAAACAAACACCGGGGAGCTGTTTTTT
CDR3: CASRGQTNTGELFF

size: -
D: -
V: TRBV4-1
J: TRBJ1-1
DNA: TGCGCCAGCAGCCAAGATCCGGCAGGGAAAGCTTTCTTT
CDR3: CASSQDPAGKAFF

size: -
D: -
V: TRBV7-9
J: TRBJ1-4
DNA: TGTGCCAGCAGCTTAGGATCTGAAAAACTGTTTTTT
CDR3: CASSLGSEKLFF

size: -
D: -
V: TRBV14
J: TRBJ1-6
DNA: TGTGCCAGCAGCCAAGATCGGGTAGGAGGTTCACCCCTCCACTTT
CDR3: CASSQDRVGGSPLHF

size: -
D: -
V: TRBV28
J: TRBJ1-5
DNA: TGTGCCAGCAGTTTATCTGGCGGTCGTCAGCCCCAGCATTTT
CDR3: CASSLSGGRQPQHF

size: -
D: -
V: TRBV6-1
J: TRBJ2-2
DNA: TGTGCCAGCAGTGCCCTAAAGGGCGGGGAGCTGTTTTTT
CDR3: CASSALKGGELFF

size: -
D: -
V: TRBV5-6
J: TRBJ2-6
DNA: TGTGCCAGCAGCTTAAAGGGACGCACTGGGGCCAACGTCCTGACTTTC
CDR3: CASSLKGRTGANVLTF

size: -
D: -
V: TRBV7-2
J: TRBJ2-3
DNA: TGTGCCAGCAGCTTAGAGAGGGCAGATACGCAGTATTTT
CDR3: CASSLERADTQYF

size: -
D: TRBD2
V: TRBV13
J: TRBJ2-3
DNA: TGTGCCAGCAGCTTACGACTAGCGGGGGGCACAGATACGCAGTATTTT
CDR3: CASSLRLAGGTDTQYF

size: -
D: -
V: TRBV29-1
J: TRBJ1-1
DNA: TGCAGCGCTGGCGTAGGGGGGGGAGTCACTGAAGCTTTCTTT
CDR3: CSAGVGGGVTEAFF

size: -
D: -
V: TRBV5-1
J: TRBJ1-5
DNA: TGCGCCAGCAGTCGGGACGGCAAAGAGCCCCAGCATTTT
CDR3: CASSRDGKEPQHF

size: -
D: -
V: TRBV18
J: TRBJ2-3
DNA: TGTGCCAGCTCTCCCAGCGAGGATACGCAGTATTTT
CDR3: CASSPSEDTQYF

size: many
D: TRBD2
V: TRBV5-1
J: TRBJ2-3
DNA: TGCGCCAGCAGCTTAGCGGGGATCTACGATACGCAGTATTTT
CDR3: CASSLAGIYDTQYF

size: -
D: -
V: TRBV2
J: TRBJ1-3
DNA: TGTGCCAGCAGCCCCAACCCCGGGATCTCTGGAAACACCATATATTTT
CDR3: CASSPNPGISGNTIYF

size: -
D: -
V: TRBV5-1
J: TRBJ1-5
DNA: TGCGCCAGCAGCTTGAGAGGCACGACGGGTCAGCCCCAGCATTTT
CDR3: CASSLRGTTGQPQHF

size: -
D: -
V: TRBV7-6
J: TRBJ1-1
DNA: TGTGCCAGCAGCTTTTCGGAGGCAGCAGAAGCTTTCTTT
CDR3: CASSFSEAAEAFF

size: -
D: -
V: TRBV15
J: TRBJ1-6
DNA: TGTGCCACCAAGGAGAGCTCCTATAATTCACCCCTCCACTTT
CDR3: CATKESSYNSPLHF

size: -
D: -
V: TRBV9
J: TRBJ2-1
DNA: TGTGCCAGCAAAGGCAGGGAGGAATTCGATGAGCAGTTCTTC
CDR3: CASKGREEFDEQFF

size: -
D: TRBD1
V: TRBV6-1
J: TRBJ1-2
DNA: TGTGCCAGCAGTGAGATCTCCCAGGGGGCGGGCAGCGAAGGCTACACCTTC
CDR3: CASSEISQGAGSEGYTF

size: -
D: TRBD2
V: TRBV6-6
J: TRBJ2-4
DNA: TGTGCCAGCAGATTAGCGGGAGTGGACATTCAGTACTTC
CDR3: CASRLAGVDIQYF

size: -
D: TRBD2
V: TRBV10-3
J: TRBJ2-2
DNA: TGTGCCTCTCGTCGGGGGGATCCCGGGGAGCTGTTTTTT
CDR3: CASRRGDPGELFF

size: -
D: -
V: TRBV11-2
J: TRBJ2-7
DNA: TGTGCCAGCAGCTTAGAGCAGGGTATCCACGAGCAGTACTTC
CDR3: CASSLEQGIHEQYF

size: -
D: -
V: TRBV6-1
J: TRBJ1-2
DNA: TGTGCCAGCAGTGAAGGGTTAGGGGCGCAAGGCTACACCTTC
CDR3: CASSEGLGAQGYTF

size: once
D: -
V: TRBV9
J: TRBJ2-1
DNA: TGTGCCAGCAGCGTATCGAAGTTCTTC
CDR3: CASSVSKFF